What follows are 5 T cell receptor beta chains derived from one specimen sequenced in a study of blood T cell repertoires in COVID-19 (dated by TCRdb to the early 2020s). Libraries were constructed by the immunoSEQ multiplex PCR assay. In its TCRdb copy, this immuneACCESS table keeps in-frame sequences only and misses some clones. Where compared with another copy, unresolved V genes explain less than half of these, and the others have no known cause. The sample includes approximately 76,000 clones, with 85% to 90% observed a single time. The ten most abundant clones make up over 15% of the sample. Input material: peripheral blood. The receptors here all came from a man older than 75 in a cohort sampled during active COVID-19.

In DNA form, the CDR3 reads TGTGCCAGCAGCTTAGCGTCCCGGGGACAGTTGCATGGCTACACCTTC. The encoded protein is CASSLASRGQLHGYTF. J is TRBJ1-2 and V is TRBV7-2; 7 nucleotides agree with TRBD1. The J segment lost 6 bases and the V segment lost 0 bases, leaving 10 bases of the junction unmatched. This CDR3 contains 16 residues. The germline CDR1 and CDR2 sequences are SGHTA and FQGNSA.

The gene calls are TRBV5-8 and TRBJ1-4; no definite D call. Germline V CDR1 and CDR2: SGHTS, YDEGEE. This CDR3 is built from 17 residues. V was trimmed by 1 base and J by 4 bases, leaving 17 bases between them. The CDR3 spells CASSLYGVFSLNEKLFF. CDR3 nucleotide sequence: TGTGCCAGCAGCTTGTACGGGGTTTTCTCTCTTAATGAAAAACTGTTTTTT.

J is TRBJ2-7 and V is TRBV5-5, with 10 bases fitting TRBD1. This CDR3 spans 15 amino acids. J was trimmed by 2 bases and V by 4 bases; bases with no gene match: 6. CDR1 and CDR2 (germline): SGHKS, YYEKEE (reference sequence). This chain's CDR3 is CASSRGQGPTYEQYV. Written as DNA, the CDR3 is TGTGCCAGCAGCAGGGGACAGGGGCCAACCTACGAGCAGTACGTC.

The chain combines TRBV6-2 or TRBV6-3 with TRBJ1-1; 12 nucleotides agree with TRBD1. V shed 4 bases and J 0 bases; nucleotides not matched to a gene: 12. CDR1 MNHEY and CDR2 SVGEGT come from the germline V gene. The CDR3 spans 19 residues. The CDR3 nucleotides read TGTGCCAGCAGTTCCGGGACAGGGGGCGATTCGAGAATGAACACTGAAGCTTTCTTT. Its translation: CASSSGTGGDSRMNTEAFF.

The V and J genes are TRBV5-7 and TRBJ2-7, with D possibly TRBD2 on 5 matching bases. TRBV5-7 has ORF status, its function being uncertain. Trimming took 5 bases from V and 5 from J, leaving 11 bases between them. The CDR3 spans 12 residues. DNA for the CDR3: TGTGCCAGCAGTTCCCACGGGGACGAGCAGTACTTC. As protein: CASSSHGDEQYF.